This TCR beta chain was captured by sequencing in a study of identifying expanded T cells in peripheral blood. This CDR3 spans 14 amino acids. Trimming pared 1 base from V and 9 bases from J, leaving 13 bases between. Per the germline V gene, CDR1 is MGHRA and CDR2 is YSYEKL. About this clone itself: Antigen: not known.

Healthy donors had no documented immune events, such as infections, while sampled. Study observations and caveats: Technical replicates showed around 1.2 changed clones; about 2 weeks 15 to 20; four weeks 19. Roughly two-week clone count variance significantly increased as total template count grew.

Sequenced by immunoSEQ multiplex PCR; TCRdb stores in-frame clones only, minus some. The sample includes roughly 90,000 clones, around 84% seen only once; the top ten take around 4.3%. This receptor was identified in a person aged 18 to 69 in good health. The sample was blood. The V gene is TRBV4-1, the J gene TRBJ1-5; D is unresolved. CDR3 amino acids: CASSQVGRAGPQHF. The CDR3 DNA sequence: TGCGCCAGCAGCCAAGTCGGACGGGCTGGGCCCCAGCATTTT.